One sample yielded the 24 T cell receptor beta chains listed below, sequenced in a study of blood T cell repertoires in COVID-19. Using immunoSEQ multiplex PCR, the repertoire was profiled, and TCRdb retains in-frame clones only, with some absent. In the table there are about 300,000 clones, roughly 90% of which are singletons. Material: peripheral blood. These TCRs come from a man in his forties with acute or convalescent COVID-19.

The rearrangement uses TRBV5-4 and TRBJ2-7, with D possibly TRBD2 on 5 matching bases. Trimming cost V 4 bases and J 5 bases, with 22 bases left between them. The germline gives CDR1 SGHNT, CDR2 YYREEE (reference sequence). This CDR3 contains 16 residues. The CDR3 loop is CASSPYRSGLIDEQYF. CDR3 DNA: TGTGCCAGCAGCCCCTACCGGAGCGGCCTCATAGACGAGCAGTACTTC.

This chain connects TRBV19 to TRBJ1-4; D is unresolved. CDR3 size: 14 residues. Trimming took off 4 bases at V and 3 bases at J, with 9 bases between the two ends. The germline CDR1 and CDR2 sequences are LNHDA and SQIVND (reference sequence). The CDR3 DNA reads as TGTGCCAGTAGTAATGAGATCCCTAATGAAAAACTGTTTTTT. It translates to CASSNEIPNEKLFF.

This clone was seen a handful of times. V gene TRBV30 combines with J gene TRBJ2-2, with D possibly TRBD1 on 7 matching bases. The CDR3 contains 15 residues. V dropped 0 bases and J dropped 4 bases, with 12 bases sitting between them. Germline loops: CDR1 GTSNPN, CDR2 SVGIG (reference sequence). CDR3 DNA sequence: TGTGCCTGGAGTGTACAGGGGAGGCTCACCGGGGAGCTGTTTTTT. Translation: CAWSVQGRLTGELFF.

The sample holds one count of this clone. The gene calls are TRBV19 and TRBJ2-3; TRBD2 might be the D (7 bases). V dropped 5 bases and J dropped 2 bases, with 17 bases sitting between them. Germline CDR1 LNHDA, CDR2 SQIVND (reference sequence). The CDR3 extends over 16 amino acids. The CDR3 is CASSPRGGTPTDTQYF. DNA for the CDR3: TGTGCCAGTAGTCCTAGGGGGGGGACCCCCACAGATACGCAGTATTTT.

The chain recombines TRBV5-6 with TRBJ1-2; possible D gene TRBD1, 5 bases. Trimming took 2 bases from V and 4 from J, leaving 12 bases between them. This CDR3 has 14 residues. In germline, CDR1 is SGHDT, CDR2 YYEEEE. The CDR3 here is CASSFEARAYGYTF. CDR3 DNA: TGTGCCAGCAGCTTTGAGGCCAGGGCCTATGGCTACACCTTC.

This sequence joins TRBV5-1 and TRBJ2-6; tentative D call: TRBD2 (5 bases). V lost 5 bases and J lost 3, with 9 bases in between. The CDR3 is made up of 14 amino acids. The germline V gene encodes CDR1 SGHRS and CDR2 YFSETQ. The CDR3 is CASRREYGANVLTF. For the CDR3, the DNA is TGCGCCAGCAGGAGGGAGTATGGGGCCAACGTCCTGACTTTC.

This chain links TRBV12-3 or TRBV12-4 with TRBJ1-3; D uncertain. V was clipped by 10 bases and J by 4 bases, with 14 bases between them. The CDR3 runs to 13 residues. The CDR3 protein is CATPPGVGNTIYF. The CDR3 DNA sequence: TGTGCCACCCCTCCCGGTGTCGGAAACACCATATATTTT.

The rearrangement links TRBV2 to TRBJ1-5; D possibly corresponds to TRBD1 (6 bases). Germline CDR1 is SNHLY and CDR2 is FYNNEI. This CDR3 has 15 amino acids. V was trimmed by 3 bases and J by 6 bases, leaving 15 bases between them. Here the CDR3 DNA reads TGTGCCAGCAGTGAGGTCTCAATAGGGGGTCAGCCCCAGCATTTT. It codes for CASSEVSIGGQPQHF.

CDR3 residues: CAISESRGRPGEQYF. The CDR3 nucleotides are TGTGCCATCAGTGAGTCCAGGGGGCGCCCAGGTGAGCAGTACTTC. The chain has TRBV10-3 and TRBJ2-7, with 8 nucleotides matching TRBD1. After removal of 0 bases from V and 7 bases from J, the junction contained 8 bases not matched to a gene. CDR3 length equals 15 residues. Looked up from germline, CDR1 is ENHRY and CDR2 is SYGVKD.

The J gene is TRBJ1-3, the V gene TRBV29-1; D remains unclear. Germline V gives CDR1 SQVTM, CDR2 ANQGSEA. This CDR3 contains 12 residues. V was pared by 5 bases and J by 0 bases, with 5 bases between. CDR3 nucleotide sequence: TGCAGCGTTAAACTCTCTGGAAACACCATATATTTT. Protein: CSVKLSGNTIYF.

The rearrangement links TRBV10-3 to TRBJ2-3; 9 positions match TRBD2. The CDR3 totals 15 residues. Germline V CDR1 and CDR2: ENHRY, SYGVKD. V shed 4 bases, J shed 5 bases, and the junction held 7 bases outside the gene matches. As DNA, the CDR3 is TGTGCCATCAGTGGGCTAGCGGGACCGGTAGATACGCAGTATTTT. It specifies CAISGLAGPVDTQYF.

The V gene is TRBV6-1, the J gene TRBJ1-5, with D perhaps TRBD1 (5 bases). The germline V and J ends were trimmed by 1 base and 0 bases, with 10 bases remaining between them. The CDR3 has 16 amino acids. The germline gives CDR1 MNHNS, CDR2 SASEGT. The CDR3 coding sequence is TGTGCCAGCAGTGAAGTAGACAGTTATAGCAATCAGCCCCAGCATTTT. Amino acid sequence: CASSEVDSYSNQPQHF.

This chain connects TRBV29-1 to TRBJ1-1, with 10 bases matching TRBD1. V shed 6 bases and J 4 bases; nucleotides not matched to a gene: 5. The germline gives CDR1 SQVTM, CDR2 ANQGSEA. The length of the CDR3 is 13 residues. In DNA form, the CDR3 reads TGCAGCGTGTTGCGGACAGGGGGCACTGAAGCTTTCTTT. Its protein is CSVLRTGGTEAFF.

CDR3 region: CASSPHPGNTIYF. For the CDR3, the DNA is TGTGCCAGCAGTCCCCACCCCGGGAACACCATATATTTT. The chain joins TRBV27 to TRBJ1-3; D remains unclear. The CDR3 runs 13 residues. The germline CDR1 and CDR2 sequences are MNHEY and SMNVEV (reference sequence). V dropped 5 bases and J dropped 7 bases, with 12 bases sitting between them.

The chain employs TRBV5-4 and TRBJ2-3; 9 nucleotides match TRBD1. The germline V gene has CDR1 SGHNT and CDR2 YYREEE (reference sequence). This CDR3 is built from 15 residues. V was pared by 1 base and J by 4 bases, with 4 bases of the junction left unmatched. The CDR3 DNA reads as TGTGCCAGCAGCTTGCCGGGACAGGGCGCAGATACGCAGTATTTT. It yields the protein CASSLPGQGADTQYF.

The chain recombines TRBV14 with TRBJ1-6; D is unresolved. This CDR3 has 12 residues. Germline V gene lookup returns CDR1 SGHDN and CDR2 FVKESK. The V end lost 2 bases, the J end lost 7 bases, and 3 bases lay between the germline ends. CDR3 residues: CASSQLNSPLHF. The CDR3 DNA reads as TGTGCCAGCAGCCAACTGAATTCACCCCTCCACTTT.

The CDR3 DNA reads TGTGCCAGCAGTGATACTACAGCTTGGGGCAACTTTGGGCATGGCTACACCTTC. Protein product: CASSDTTAWGNFGHGYTF. The V gene is TRBV6-4, the J gene TRBJ1-2; D is possibly TRBD1 (5 bases). Trimming took off 3 bases at V and 6 bases at J, with 26 bases between the two ends. The germline gives CDR1 MRHNA, CDR2 SNTAGT. CDR3 size: 18 residues.

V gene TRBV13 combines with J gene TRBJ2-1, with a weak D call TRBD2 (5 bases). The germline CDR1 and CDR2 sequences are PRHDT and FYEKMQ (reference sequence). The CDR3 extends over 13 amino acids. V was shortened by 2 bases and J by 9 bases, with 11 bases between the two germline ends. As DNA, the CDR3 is TGTGCCAGCAGCTTACTCGGGGTCAGTGAGCAGTTCTTC. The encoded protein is CASSLLGVSEQFF.

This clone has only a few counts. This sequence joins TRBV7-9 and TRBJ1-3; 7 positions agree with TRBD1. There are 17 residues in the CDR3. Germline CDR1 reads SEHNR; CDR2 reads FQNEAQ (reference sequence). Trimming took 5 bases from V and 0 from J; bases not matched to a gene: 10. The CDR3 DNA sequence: TGTGCCAGCAGCCCCCCCGGGGGACAGACCTCTGGAAACACCATATATTTT. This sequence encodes CASSPPGGQTSGNTIYF.

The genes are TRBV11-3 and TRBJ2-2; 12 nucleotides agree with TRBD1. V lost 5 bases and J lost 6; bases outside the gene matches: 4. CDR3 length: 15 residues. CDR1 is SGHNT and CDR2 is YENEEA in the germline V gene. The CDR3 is CASSHRDRGPGELFF. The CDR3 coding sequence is TGTGCCAGCAGCCACCGGGACAGGGGGCCCGGGGAGCTGTTTTTT.

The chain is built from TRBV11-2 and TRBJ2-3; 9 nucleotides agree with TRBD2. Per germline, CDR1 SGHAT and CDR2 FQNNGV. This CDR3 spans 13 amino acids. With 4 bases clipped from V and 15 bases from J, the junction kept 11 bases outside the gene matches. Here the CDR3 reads CASSSGLRGGQYF. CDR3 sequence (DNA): TGTGCCAGCAGCTCAGGTTTGCGGGGGGGTCAATATTTT.

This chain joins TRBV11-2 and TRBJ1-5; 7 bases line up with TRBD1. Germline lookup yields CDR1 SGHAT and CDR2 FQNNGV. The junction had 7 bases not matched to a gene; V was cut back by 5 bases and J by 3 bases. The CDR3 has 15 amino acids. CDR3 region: CASSPGTALNQPQHF. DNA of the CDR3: TGTGCCAGCAGCCCCGGGACAGCCCTCAATCAGCCCCAGCATTTT.

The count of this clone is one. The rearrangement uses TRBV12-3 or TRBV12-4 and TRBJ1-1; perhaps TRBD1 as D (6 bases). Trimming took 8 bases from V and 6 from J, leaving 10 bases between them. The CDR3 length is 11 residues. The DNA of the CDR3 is TGTGCCAGCGCTAGGGGGTCTGAAGCTTTCTTT. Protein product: CASARGSEAFF.

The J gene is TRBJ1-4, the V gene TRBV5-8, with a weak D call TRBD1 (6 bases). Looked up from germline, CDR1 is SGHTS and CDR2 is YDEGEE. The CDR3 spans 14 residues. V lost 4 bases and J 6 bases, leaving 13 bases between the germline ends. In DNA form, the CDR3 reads TGTGCCAGCAGCGGCGGACAGCCTTATGAAAAACTGTTTTTT. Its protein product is CASSGGQPYEKLFF. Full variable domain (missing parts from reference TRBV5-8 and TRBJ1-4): EAGVTQSPTHLIKTRGQQATLRCSPISGHTSVYWYQQALGLGLQFLLWYDEGEERNRGNFPPRFSGRQFPNYSSELNVNALELEDSALYLCASSGGQPYEKLFFGSGTQLSVL.